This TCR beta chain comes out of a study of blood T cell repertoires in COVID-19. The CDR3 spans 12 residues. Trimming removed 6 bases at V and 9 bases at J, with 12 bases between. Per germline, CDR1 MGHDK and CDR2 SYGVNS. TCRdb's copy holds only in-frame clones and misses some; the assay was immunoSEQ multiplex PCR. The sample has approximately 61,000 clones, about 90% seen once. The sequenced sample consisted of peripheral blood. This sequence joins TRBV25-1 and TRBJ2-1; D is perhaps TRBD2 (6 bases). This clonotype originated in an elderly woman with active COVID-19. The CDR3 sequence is CASRPTGGEQFF. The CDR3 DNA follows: TGTGCCAGCAGGCCCACCGGGGGTGAGCAGTTCTTC.